Presented here are 16 T cell receptor beta chains from one specimen sequenced in a study of CD8 T cells in ankylosing spondylitis. TCRdb fed the 5' RACE reads into MiXCR, producing one record per CDR3 protein. Of under 120,000 distinct CDR3 sequences in the sample, approximately 25% were seen once. Specimen: synovial fluid, either unsorted or a sorted T cell fraction (not recorded which). All receptors come from a male donor with ankylosing spondylitis.

This clonotype was counted at least ten times. The V and J genes are TRBV12-3 or TRBV12-4 and TRBJ2-5; no firm D call. V was trimmed by 7 bases and J by 2 bases, leaving 14 bases between them. CDR3 size: 14 residues. CDR3 sequence reads: CASTRRAGQETQYF. CDR3 bases: TGTGCCAGCACCCGGCGAGCTGGGCAAGAGACCCAGTACTTC.

This chain connects TRBV5-8 to TRBJ2-3; D uncertain. Between the trimmed V and J ends, which lost 4 bases and 2 bases, there was a span of 17 bases. CDR3 length: 16 residues. The germline V gene encodes CDR1 SGHTS and CDR2 YDEGEE. The CDR3 DNA follows: TGTGCCAGCAGCCTTAAGGAAGTAACCACCACAGATACGCAGTATTTT. Translating it yields CASSLKEVTTTDTQYF.

The sample holds many counts of this clonotype. The CDR3 nucleotides are TGCGCCACCGGTCCCGGGACGCTCGGGGAGCTGTTTTTT. Translated, it gives CATGPGTLGELFF. This chain links TRBV5-1 with TRBJ2-2, with D perhaps assigned TRBD1 or TRBD2 (5 bases each). Germline CDR1 is SGHRS and CDR2 is YFSETQ. The V end lost 9 bases, the J end lost 7 bases, and 16 bases lay between the germline ends. This CDR3 contains 13 residues.

The chain links TRBV27 to TRBJ2-7; 8 nucleotides agree with TRBD2. Per germline, CDR1 MNHEY and CDR2 SMNVEV (reference sequence). This CDR3 has 16 residues. The ends lost 2 bases at V and 3 bases at J; junction bases unmatched: 9. CDR3 residues: CASSLTVASGFYEQYF. CDR3 DNA: TGTGCCAGCAGTTTAACTGTGGCTAGCGGGTTCTACGAGCAGTACTTC.

By sample share, this clonotype is medium-sized. The CDR3 DNA follows: TGCGCCAGCAGCGCGGGCCTGATCTTGAACACTGAAGCTTTCTTT. Protein product: CASSAGLILNTEAFF. This sequence joins TRBV5-1 and TRBJ1-1; D unclear. The length of the CDR3 is 15 residues. The V gene's germline CDR1 is SGHRS and CDR2 YFSETQ. V was cut by 4 bases and J by 0 bases, with 13 bases left in between.

The chain couples TRBV11-3 to TRBJ2-1; D is uncertain. Trimming stripped 1 base from V and 5 bases from J, with 6 bases between. The CDR3 covers 13 residues. Germline values: CDR1 SGHNT, CDR2 YENEEA. This chain's CDR3 is CASSLVRNNEQFF. Written as DNA, the CDR3 is TGTGCCAGCAGCTTAGTCCGGAACAATGAGCAGTTCTTC.

The sample holds a few counts of this clonotype. The V call is TRBV12-5, the J call TRBJ2-1; tentative D call: TRBD1 (5 bases). The CDR3 is 14 amino acids. Germline loops: CDR1 LGHNT, CDR2 FRNRAP. Trimming left V 4 bases short and J 3 bases short, with 10 bases between. CDR3: CASGSQGLYNEQFF. Here the CDR3 DNA reads TGTGCTAGTGGTTCGCAGGGCCTCTACAATGAGCAGTTCTTC.

The chain recombines TRBV11-2 with TRBJ2-3; tentatively, D is TRBD1 (6 bases). Trimming stripped 4 bases from V and 8 bases from J, with 13 bases between. Germline V gene data show CDR1 as SGHAT and CDR2 as FQNNGV. This CDR3 has 13 amino acids. The CDR3 bases are TGTGCCAGCAGCTCTACGACAGGAATTACGCAGTATTTT. Translated: CASSSTTGITQYF.

This chain links TRBV5-5 with TRBJ1-2, with unresolved D. Germline assignment: CDR1 SGHKS and CDR2 YYEKEE (reference sequence). The CDR3 spans 15 residues. V gave up 0 bases and J gave up 4 bases, with 13 bases separating them. The chain's CDR3 is CASSLGGSGGYGYTF. CDR3 DNA sequence: TGTGCCAGCAGCTTGGGAGGGAGTGGTGGCTATGGCTACACCTTC.

This chain connects TRBV5-1 to TRBJ2-7; 12 bases fit TRBD2. From germline, CDR1 is SGHRS and CDR2 YFSETQ. J lost 2 bases, V lost 4 bases, and 4 bases had no gene match. The CDR3 loop spans 15 amino acids. The CDR3 loop reads CASSPGTSGPYEQYV. The CDR3 region has the DNA TGCGCCAGCAGCCCAGGGACTAGCGGGCCCTACGAGCAGTACGTC.

The chain uses TRBV9 and TRBJ2-1; 10 bases align to TRBD2. This CDR3 spans 18 amino acids. With V trimmed by 0 bases and J by 8 bases, 14 bases remained unmatched. Germline assignment: CDR1 SGDLS and CDR2 YYNGEE. The chain's CDR3 is CASSVDSGGLAGVYEQFF. In DNA form, the CDR3 reads TGTGCCAGCAGCGTAGATTCGGGAGGGCTAGCGGGAGTCTATGAGCAGTTCTTC.

This clonotype was counted only a few times. The chain is built from TRBV5-1 and TRBJ2-7, with 7 bases matching TRBD1. V was pared by 4 bases and J by 8 bases, with 6 bases of the junction left unmatched. Germline V CDR1 and CDR2: SGHRS, YFSETQ. The CDR3 contains 12 residues. CDR3: CASSTTGEKQYF. The CDR3 DNA is TGCGCCAGCAGCACCACAGGGGAGAAGCAGTACTTC.

The chain couples TRBV18 to TRBJ1-4; perhaps TRBD1 as D (5 bases). The V end lost 3 bases, the J end lost 0 bases, and 8 bases lay between the germline ends. Germline assignment: CDR1 KGHSH and CDR2 LQKENI. The CDR3 length is 15 residues. CDR3 bases: TGTGCCAGCTCACCCCTCAGGGCAACTAATGAAAAACTGTTTTTT. Protein product: CASSPLRATNEKLFF.

The chain joins TRBV27 to TRBJ2-3; no reliable D call. The germline gives CDR1 MNHEY, CDR2 SMNVEV (reference sequence). CDR3 length: 14 amino acids. V dropped 2 bases and J dropped 0 bases, with 6 bases sitting between them. CDR3 sequence: CASSLISSTDTQYF. The CDR3 DNA sequence: TGTGCCAGCAGTTTAATTTCTAGCACAGATACGCAGTATTTT.

This chain links TRBV29-1 with TRBJ2-1; the D is unclear. Between the trimmed V and J ends, which lost 4 bases and 8 bases, there was a span of 9 bases. This CDR3 comprises 11 residues. The germline V gene encodes CDR1 SQVTM and CDR2 ANQGSEA. CDR3 protein: CSVGRLDEQFF. The CDR3, as DNA: TGCAGCGTTGGAAGATTGGATGAGCAGTTCTTC.

This clonotype was seen repeatedly, ten times or more. V gene TRBV20-1 combines with J gene TRBJ1-4; no firm D call. The germline V gene has CDR1 DFQATT and CDR2 SNEGSKA (reference sequence). The CDR3 consists of 15 residues. The V end was cut by 6 bases, the J end by 1 base, with 15 bases between. CDR3 sequence reads: CSAIHRVGTNEKLFF. The DNA for the CDR3 is TGCAGTGCCATTCATCGTGTCGGAACTAATGAAAAACTGTTTTTT.